One TCR beta chain is described in this entry. This sample was included in a study of regulatory and conventional T cells in RAG deficiency. Blood CD4+ CD25-low CD127-high conventional T cells supplied the genomic DNA template. This CDR3 spans 16 amino acids. With 0 bases clipped from V and 3 bases from J, the junction kept 4 bases outside the gene matches. Germline CDR1 and CDR2: LGHNT and FRNRAP. TCRdb's copy holds only in-frame clones and misses some; the assay was immunoSEQ multiplex PCR. Of roughly 29,000 clones detected, 90% to 95% appear once; the ten largest clones hold approximately 0.15%. The data also belong to a second study, concerning regulatory T cells. That work contributes: The PCR used 52 TRBV and 13 TRBJ primers.

Sample: CD25- CD4+ T cells sorted from blood. The V gene is TRBV12-5, the J gene TRBJ1-2; 10 bases fit TRBD1. The origin of this receptor is a human donor in good health. CDR3 residues: CASGLVGDRGDYGYTF. The CDR3 bases are TGTGCTAGTGGTTTGGTAGGGGACAGGGGAGACTATGGCTACACCTTC.